These 26 T cell receptor beta chains were sequenced from one sample in a study of post-analysis software for immune sequencing data. Points from the study as a whole: Roughly 5 TRBV segments occurring more often in patients than controls included TRBV5-6, TRBV5-1 and TRBV20-1.

Each TCR beta cDNA library carried unique molecular identifiers. TCRdb re-analysed the PCR reads in MiXCR, keeping a single row per CDR3 protein. The sample lists about 760,000 distinct CDR3 sequences, around 27% occurring once. Antigens of these TCRs are unknown. The material sequenced was blood. All receptors come from a girl aged 5 to 17 with multiple sclerosis.

The V call is TRBV12-5, the J call TRBJ1-2; 7 positions match TRBD1. Germline CDR1 LGHNT, CDR2 FRNRAP. CDR3 length equals 15 residues. Losses at the gene ends were 4 bases for V and 4 bases for J; bases not matched to a gene: 9. This CDR3 is CASGSDRDSLYGYTF. CDR3 nucleotides: TGTGCTAGTGGTTCGGACCGGGACAGTCTCTATGGCTACACCTTC.

In its sample, this clonotype was seen a few times. This chain connects TRBV20-1 to TRBJ2-5; no reliable D call. V was pared by 2 bases and J by 2 bases, with 9 bases between. The CDR3 covers 13 residues. Germline V gene data show CDR1 as DFQATT and CDR2 as SNEGSKA (reference sequence). Written as DNA, the CDR3 is TGCAGTGCTAGAAGGACGGTTCAAGAGACCCAGTACTTC. It specifies CSARRTVQETQYF.

This clonotype was counted only a few times. The chain employs TRBV4-1 and TRBJ1-2, with a possible D match to TRBD1 (5 bases). V lost 5 bases to trimming and J lost 2 bases, with 12 bases between them. The germline V gene encodes CDR1 MGHRA and CDR2 YSYEKL. The CDR3 contains 14 residues. DNA of the CDR3: TGCGCCAGCAGCTCGGCCAGGGTGAACTATGGCTACACCTTC. It specifies CASSSARVNYGYTF.

This chain links TRBV7-9 with TRBJ2-1, with TRBD2 matching 13 bases. Trimming at V came to 4 bases and at J to 7 bases, leaving 7 bases not matched to a gene. The CDR3 is 16 amino acids. CDR1 is SEHNR and CDR2 is FQNEAQ in the germline V gene (reference sequence). The CDR3 spells CASSSRLAGGLNEQFF. The CDR3 nucleotides read TGTGCCAGCAGCTCCAGACTAGCGGGAGGTCTAAATGAGCAGTTCTTC.

The chain uses TRBV6-5 and TRBJ1-2; tentatively, D is TRBD1 (6 bases). Germline V lookup: CDR1 MNHEY, CDR2 SVGAGI. This CDR3 region has 16 residues. V dropped 2 bases and J dropped 4 bases, with 17 bases sitting between them. CDR3 bases: TGTGCCAGCAGTTACCTGTACGACAGGAGGCCCTATGGCTACACCTTC. It codes for CASSYLYDRRPYGYTF.

This clonotype was observed a few times. The CDR3 DNA sequence: TGCAGTGCAACCGACTACCCCAATGTAGATGAGCAGTTCTTC. This sequence encodes CSATDYPNVDEQFF. The chain links TRBV20-1 to TRBJ2-1, with D possibly TRBD2 on 5 matching bases. The V and J ends lost 6 bases and 8 bases respectively, with 20 bases between them. Looked up from germline, CDR1 is DFQATT and CDR2 is SNEGSKA (reference sequence). This CDR3 region has 14 residues.

This clonotype has more than one count but fewer than ten. The V call is TRBV10-3, the J call TRBJ1-1; the D is unclear. The CDR3 totals 14 residues. Germline CDR1 ENHRY, CDR2 SYGVKD. Trimming stripped 6 bases from V and 0 bases from J, with 11 bases between. This chain's CDR3 is CAISSGFMNTEAFF. Written as DNA, the CDR3 is TGTGCCATCAGCAGCGGCTTCATGAACACTGAAGCTTTCTTT.

The genes are TRBV9 and TRBJ2-5; 7 bases map to TRBD2. The CDR3 has 14 residues. Germline V CDR1 and CDR2: SGDLS, YYNGEE. Trimming removed 7 bases from V and 5 bases from J; junction bases left unmatched: 11. The CDR3 region has the DNA TGTGCCAGCTCACCATCAGTGCGGGGGGAGACCCAGTACTTC. This translates into CASSPSVRGETQYF.

The chain employs TRBV12-3 or TRBV12-4 and TRBJ2-3; no firm D call. The CDR3 loop spans 12 amino acids. V was cut by 6 bases and J by 10 bases, with 14 bases left in between. As DNA, the CDR3 is TGTGCCAGCAGACTTCGTTCGGATGCGCAGTATTTT. Its translation is CASRLRSDAQYF.

For this clonotype: A much more abundant neighbour one base away suggests this may be a read error. The chain uses TRBV20-1 and TRBJ2-3; TRBD2 agrees at 7 bases. From germline, CDR1 is DFQATT and CDR2 SNEGSKA (reference sequence). The J segment lost 3 bases and the V segment lost 0 bases, leaving 9 bases of the junction unmatched. The CDR3 loop spans 16 amino acids. The CDR3 DNA reads as TGCAGTGCTAGAGATATCCGAGCGGGATGGACAGATACGCAGTATTTT. Residues: CSARDIRAGWTDTQYF.

A word on this clonotype: One end of the junction varies from germline; a read error may be responsible. The chain combines TRBV5-5 with TRBJ1-1; 7 bases map to TRBD1. From germline, CDR1 is SGHKS and CDR2 YYEKEE (reference sequence). CDR3 length: 13 residues. The CDR3 region has the DNA TGTGCCAGCAGCCCGACAGGGAACCCTGAAGCTTTCTTT. This gives the protein CASSPTGNPEAFF.

Worth noting for this clonotype: A much larger clone differs from this one at a single base, so this may be a read error. The chain combines TRBV29-1 with TRBJ2-1; D may be TRBD2 (6 bases). The DNA matches TRBJ2-7 better at its end, which makes the J call doubtful. From germline, CDR1 is SQVTM and CDR2 ANQGSEA. This CDR3 contains 12 residues. In nucleotides, the CDR3 is TGCAGCGCCTGGAGGGGCAACAATGAGCAGTACTTC. Translation: CSAWRGNNEQYF.

This clonotype was seen a handful of times. The V call is TRBV7-9, the J call TRBJ1-1, with D possibly being TRBD1 (5 bases). V was clipped by 2 bases and J by 1 base, with 11 bases between them. Germline V gives CDR1 SEHNR, CDR2 FQNEAQ (reference sequence). This CDR3 spans 15 amino acids. The CDR3 here is CASSLTQAQNTEAFF. The CDR3 DNA reads as TGTGCCAGCAGCTTAACACAGGCCCAGAACACTGAAGCTTTCTTT.

The table lists this clonotype with a few counts. V usage is TRBV7-2 and J usage is TRBJ2-3; D call uncertain. The CDR3 contains 14 residues. The germline V and J ends were trimmed by 5 bases and 2 bases, with 11 bases remaining between them. Germline lookup yields CDR1 SGHTA and CDR2 FQGNSA. The DNA for the CDR3 is TGTGCCAGCAGCCTGACTGAAACCACAGATACGCAGTATTTT. Translation gives CASSLTETTDTQYF.

Only a few counts were recorded for this clonotype. The chain recombines TRBV20-1 with TRBJ1-2, with D unclear. CDR1 and CDR2 (germline): DFQATT, SNEGSKA (reference sequence). V was pared by 4 bases and J by 4 bases, with 13 bases between. The CDR3 is 13 residues long. For the CDR3, the DNA is TGCAGTGCTAAATCTCCCGGATTCTATGGCTACACCTTC. Translating it yields CSAKSPGFYGYTF.

The chain is built from TRBV7-2 and TRBJ2-2; 9 nucleotides match TRBD1. V dropped 5 bases and J dropped 5; count of bases not matched to a gene: 3. This CDR3 has 14 amino acids. From germline, CDR1 is SGHTA and CDR2 FQGNSA. As DNA, the CDR3 is TGTGCCAGCAGCCTCGGGACAGGGACCGGGGAGCTGTTTTTT. It translates to CASSLGTGTGELFF.

This clonotype was counted between two and nine times. This chain connects TRBV12-3 or TRBV12-4 to TRBJ1-5; weak D call: TRBD1 (5 bases). The CDR3 runs 15 residues. Trimming shortened V by 6 bases and J by 2 bases, and 14 bases separated the two germline ends. CDR3 sequence (DNA): TGTGCCAGCAGGCCAGGGTCGGGTGGCAATCAGCCCCAGCATTTT. This encodes CASRPGSGGNQPQHF.

This clonotype was recorded a few times. The J gene is TRBJ1-6, the V gene TRBV3-1; no firm D call. The CDR3 is 14 amino acids. Deletions cut 8 bases from V and 9 bases from J, with 17 bases between. Germline CDR1 reads LGHDT; CDR2 reads YNNKEL (reference sequence). CDR3 loop: CASASSSSGSPLHF. CDR3 DNA sequence: TGTGCCAGCGCAAGCTCCTCATCCGGTTCACCCCTCCACTTT.

Only a few counts were recorded for this clonotype. V usage is TRBV20-1 and J usage is TRBJ2-7; D is perhaps TRBD1 or TRBD2 (5 bases each). The CDR3 loop spans 13 amino acids. V shed 6 bases and J shed 0 bases, with 12 bases lying between them. In germline, CDR1 is DFQATT, CDR2 SNEGSKA (reference sequence). The CDR3 is CSAPGRSSYEQYF. Here the CDR3 DNA reads TGCAGTGCCCCGGGACGGTCCTCCTACGAGCAGTACTTC.

Concerning this clonotype itself: An end of the junction does not agree with germline; a read error may underlie this. The chain combines TRBV20-1 with TRBJ1-4; no clear D. Germline CDR1 reads DFQATT; CDR2 reads SNEGSKA (reference sequence). The CDR3 contains 15 residues. CDR3 amino acids: CSARVSGSTNEKLFF. The DNA for the CDR3 is TGCAGTGCCAGAGTCAGCGGATCAACTAATGAAAAACTGTTTTTT.

The chain couples TRBV12-3 or TRBV12-4 to TRBJ1-2, with 7 nucleotides matching TRBD1. Trimming took 3 bases from V and 0 from J; bases not matched to a gene: 4. The CDR3 has 15 amino acids. This CDR3 reads CASSFPRGTNYGYTF. The CDR3 bases are TGTGCCAGCAGTTTTCCCAGGGGGACTAACTATGGCTACACCTTC.

The chain joins TRBV6-2 or TRBV6-3 to TRBJ2-1; D is unclear. Trimming took 2 bases from V and 12 from J, leaving 11 bases between them. The CDR3 covers 12 residues. The germline CDR1 and CDR2 sequences are MNHEY and SVGEGT. DNA for the CDR3: TGTGCCAGCAGTTACGGCGGTGTTGGGCAGTTCTTC. It specifies CASSYGGVGQFF.

The chain links TRBV10-3 to TRBJ2-7; the D is unclear. V was trimmed by 10 bases and J by 0 bases, leaving 16 bases between them. The CDR3 is made up of 14 amino acids. Germline CDR1 is ENHRY and CDR2 is SYGVKD. Written as DNA, the CDR3 is TGTGCCAACCGACCCCCCTATCTCTCCTACGAGCAGTACTTC. Translation gives CANRPPYLSYEQYF.

This clonotype was seen more than once but under ten times. The gene calls are TRBV2 and TRBJ2-5; TRBD2 agrees at 7 bases. CDR1 and CDR2 from the germline V gene are SNHLY and FYNNEI. With V trimmed by 5 bases and J by 5 bases, 8 bases remained unmatched. The CDR3 has 14 residues. Here the CDR3 reads CASSRTGGGETQYF. Here the CDR3 DNA reads TGTGCCAGCAGTAGGACGGGAGGCGGGGAGACCCAGTACTTC.

This chain's CDR3 is CSVAFTSYEQYF. Here the CDR3 DNA reads TGCAGCGTTGCATTTACCTCCTACGAGCAGTACTTC. The chain joins TRBV29-1 to TRBJ2-7; D ambiguous. CDR1 and CDR2 from the germline V gene are SQVTM and ANQGSEA. CDR3 size: 12 residues. V lost 4 bases, J lost 0 bases, and 7 bases lay in between.

This clonotype was counted only a few times. The chain uses TRBV10-2 and TRBJ2-3; D gene unclear. Germline CDR1 is WSHSY and CDR2 is SAAADI. This CDR3 is 12 amino acids long. The V end lost 0 bases, the J end lost 7 bases, and 5 bases lay between the germline ends. For the CDR3, the DNA is TGCGCCAGCAGTGAGTCGAGCTATACGCAGTATTTT. Residues: CASSESSYTQYF.